This T cell receptor beta chain was identified during a study of technical replicates of blood from several donors (dated by TCRdb to 2015 to 2018). About this clone itself: The clone's antigen remains unknown. No base quality values were provided; no much bigger clone lies one nucleotide off.

Libraries were made using the immunoSEQ multiplex PCR assay. Held by TCRdb, this immuneACCESS table contains in-frame sequences only and omits some clones. Under half of the omission traces to an unresolved V gene where checked; the cause of the rest is unknown. In all, the sample holds some 56,000 clones, and 90% to 95% of those were seen once. The top ten clones comprise 3% to 3.5% of the sample. CDR1 SGHRS and CDR2 YFSETQ were looked up in the germline V gene. Cut back by 1 base and 0 bases, the V and J ends lie 9 bases apart. From the cysteine through the phenylalanine, the CDR3 covers 15 amino acids. Just the 45-base CDR3 DNA is kept, in frame starting at base 1.

The clonotype comes from a human donor in good health. Some clones in this sample may be carry-over from other donors' samples. The sample consisted of PBMCs. The sequence links TRBV5-1 to TRBJ2-3; the D gene remains uncertain. The bases read TGCGCCAGCAGCTTGCTCGCGGCCAGCACAGATACGCAGTATTTT. The resulting protein is CASSLLAASTDTQYF.